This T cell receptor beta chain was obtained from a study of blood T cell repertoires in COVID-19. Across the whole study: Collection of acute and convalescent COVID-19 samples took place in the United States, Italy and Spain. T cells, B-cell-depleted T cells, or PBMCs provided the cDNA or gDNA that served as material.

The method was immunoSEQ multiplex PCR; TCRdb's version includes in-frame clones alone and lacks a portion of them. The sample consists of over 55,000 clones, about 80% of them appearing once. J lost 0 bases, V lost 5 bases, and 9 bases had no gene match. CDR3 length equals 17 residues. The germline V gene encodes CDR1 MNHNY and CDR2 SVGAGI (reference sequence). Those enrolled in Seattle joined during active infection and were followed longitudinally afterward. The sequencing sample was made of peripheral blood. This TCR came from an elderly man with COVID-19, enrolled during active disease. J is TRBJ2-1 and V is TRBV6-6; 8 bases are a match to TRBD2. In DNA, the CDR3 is TGTGCCAGCAGTCCCATAGTCGGGGGGGCCTCCTACAATGAGCAGTTCTTC. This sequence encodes CASSPIVGGASYNEQFF.